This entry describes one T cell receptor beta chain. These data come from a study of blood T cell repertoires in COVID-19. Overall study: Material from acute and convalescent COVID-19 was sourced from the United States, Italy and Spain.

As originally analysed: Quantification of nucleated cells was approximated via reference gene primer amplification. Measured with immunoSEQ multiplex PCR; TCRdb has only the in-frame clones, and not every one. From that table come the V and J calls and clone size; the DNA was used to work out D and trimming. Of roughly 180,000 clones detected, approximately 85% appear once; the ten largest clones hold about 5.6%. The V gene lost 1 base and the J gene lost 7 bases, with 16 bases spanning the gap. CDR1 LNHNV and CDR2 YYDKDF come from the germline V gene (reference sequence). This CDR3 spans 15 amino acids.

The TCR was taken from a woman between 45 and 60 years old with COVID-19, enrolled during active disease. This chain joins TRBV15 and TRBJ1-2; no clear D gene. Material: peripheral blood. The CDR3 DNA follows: TGTGCCACCAGCAGAGGCGGGGTCGGCCCTAGTGGCTACACCTTC. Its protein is CATSRGGVGPSGYTF.